The 27 T cell receptor beta chains presented below share a single source sample, sequenced in a study of cytomegalovirus exposure and HLA in healthy donors. PCR employed 60 Vbeta and 13 Jbeta primers. The data were produced by immunoSEQ multiplex PCR, yet TCRdb's version contains in-frame clones alone and is incomplete. Of approximately 150,000 clones in the sample, approximately 80% are singletons; the top ten hold approximately 1.6%. The material sequenced was PBMCs. The receptors derive from a woman younger than 45 in good health and CMV-seronegative.

J is TRBJ2-2 and V is TRBV19; D unclear. Deletions cut 0 bases from V and 3 bases from J, with 11 bases between. Per the germline V gene, CDR1 is LNHDA and CDR2 is SQIVND (reference sequence). The CDR3 is made up of 16 amino acids. CDR3 sequence reads: CASSIEAVVDTGELFF. DNA of the CDR3: TGTGCCAGTAGTATAGAGGCGGTTGTCGACACCGGGGAGCTGTTTTTT.

This chain links TRBV6-6 with TRBJ1-2; 9 positions agree with TRBD1. This CDR3 has 16 amino acids. V lost 6 bases to trimming and J lost 7 bases; unmatched junction nucleotides: 15. CDR1 is MNHNY, CDR2 SVGAGI, per germline (reference sequence). The CDR3 DNA reads as TGTGCCAGCAGCGCCTCCCCGGGACAGGGAGTGAGTGGCTACACCTTC. Protein: CASSASPGQGVSGYTF.

This clone was found a few times. V usage is TRBV19 and J usage is TRBJ1-5; no definite D call. Germline V gene data show CDR1 as LNHDA and CDR2 as SQIVND (reference sequence). V dropped 0 bases and J dropped 7 bases, with 7 bases sitting between them. CDR3 length: 13 residues. The CDR3 region has the DNA TGTGCCAGTAGTATAGATCCGAGACAGCCCCAGCATTTT. It translates to CASSIDPRQPQHF.

The gene calls are TRBV28 and TRBJ1-6; 10 bases are shared with TRBD1. Germline V gives CDR1 MDHEN, CDR2 SYDVKM. This CDR3 is built from 13 residues. Losses at the gene ends were 6 bases for V and 7 bases for J; bases not matched to a gene: 0. CDR3 sequence reads: CASRDRGNSPLHF. The DNA of the CDR3 is TGTGCCAGCAGGGACAGGGGGAATTCACCCCTCCACTTT.

The V call is TRBV2, the J call TRBJ1-4; D is possibly TRBD1 (5 bases). Trimming left V 2 bases short and J 3 bases short, with 10 bases between. CDR1 and CDR2 from the germline V gene are SNHLY and FYNNEI. The CDR3 loop spans 15 amino acids. The CDR3 DNA is TGTGCCAGCAGTGAACAGGGATATGCTAATGAAAAACTGTTTTTT. Protein sequence: CASSEQGYANEKLFF.

This chain links TRBV6-5 with TRBJ1-2, with a weak D call TRBD1 (6 bases). V lost 6 bases and J 4 bases, leaving 15 bases between the germline ends. The V gene's germline CDR1 is MNHEY and CDR2 SVGAGI. There are 14 residues in the CDR3. The CDR3 sequence: CASSYADSRYGYTF. CDR3 sequence (DNA): TGTGCCAGCAGCTACGCGGACAGCCGCTATGGCTACACCTTC.

This clone was seen a few times. This chain connects TRBV6-5 to TRBJ1-4; TRBD1 matches at 7 bases. Germline loops: CDR1 MNHEY, CDR2 SVGAGI. With V trimmed by 2 bases and J by 10 bases, 4 bases remained unmatched. The CDR3 extends over 13 amino acids. The CDR3 sequence: CASSYNQGGKLFF. CDR3 nucleotides: TGTGCCAGCAGTTACAATCAGGGGGGAAAACTGTTTTTT.

The rearrangement joins TRBV29-1 to TRBJ1-3; 8 nucleotides match TRBD1. There are 15 residues in the CDR3. Per the germline V gene, CDR1 is SQVTM and CDR2 is ANQGSEA. J was trimmed by 0 bases and V by 4 bases; bases with no gene match: 5. CDR3 bases: TGCAGCGTTGCGACAGGGGCTTACTCTGGAAACACCATATATTTT. Translated: CSVATGAYSGNTIYF. Full variable domain (missing parts from reference TRBV29-1 and TRBJ1-3): SAVISQKPSRDICQRGTSLTIQCQVDSQVTMMFWYRQQPGQSLTLIATANQGSEATYESGFVIDKFPISRPNLTFSTLTVSNMSPEDSSIYLCSVATGAYSGNTIYFGEGSWLTVV.

The chain uses TRBV5-6 and TRBJ2-7; D gene uncertain. The CDR3 is made up of 13 amino acids. V was cut by 1 base and J by 2 bases, with 7 bases left in between. Germline CDR1 is SGHDT and CDR2 is YYEEEE. In DNA, the CDR3 is TGTGCCAGCAGCTTGTTCCAGACCTACGAGCAGTACTTC. Translating gives CASSLFQTYEQYF.

The CDR3 spells CASGHTDPYGYTF. CDR3 sequence (DNA): TGTGCCAGCGGACACACGGACCCCTATGGCTACACCTTC. The chain uses TRBV7-9 and TRBJ1-2; a possible D gene is TRBD1 (5 bases). V was trimmed by 8 bases and J by 4 bases, leaving 14 bases between them. CDR1 is SEHNR, CDR2 FQNEAQ, per germline (reference sequence). There are 13 residues in the CDR3.

V usage is TRBV7-3 and J usage is TRBJ2-5; tentative D call: TRBD1 (6 bases). Germline V lookup: CDR1 SGHTA, CDR2 FQGTGA. Trimming pared 4 bases from V and 0 bases from J, leaving 12 bases between. The CDR3 is 15 residues long. CDR3 sequence reads: CASSSHPGDQETQYF. The CDR3 DNA is TGTGCCAGCAGCTCTCATCCAGGGGACCAAGAGACCCAGTACTTC.

The V gene is TRBV5-1, the J gene TRBJ2-7; 7 bases are shared with TRBD1. V was pared by 0 bases and J by 0 bases, with 6 bases of the junction left unmatched. The CDR3 runs 16 residues. Per germline, CDR1 SGHRS and CDR2 YFSETQ. CDR3 sequence reads: CASSLEEQGFSYEQYF. The CDR3 coding sequence is TGCGCCAGCAGCTTGGAAGAACAGGGGTTCTCCTACGAGCAGTACTTC.

The chain joins TRBV6-5 to TRBJ2-5; D is possibly TRBD1 (6 bases). The CDR3 totals 15 residues. Germline V lookup: CDR1 MNHEY, CDR2 SVGAGI. Trimming took 5 bases from V and 0 from J, leaving 13 bases between them. This CDR3 is CASSNGQTNQETQYF. CDR3 coding DNA: TGTGCCAGCAGTAATGGACAGACCAACCAAGAGACCCAGTACTTC.

In this sample, this clone turned up once. This chain connects TRBV7-9 to TRBJ2-3, with TRBD2 identical over 16 bases. The CDR3 has 16 residues. CDR1 and CDR2 from the germline V gene are SEHNR and FQNEAQ (reference sequence). V trimming: 6 bases; J trimming: 5 bases; junction bases outside the gene matches: 5. CDR3 residues: CASRTGLAGGQDTQYF. In DNA form, the CDR3 reads TGTGCCAGCAGGACGGGACTAGCGGGGGGGCAAGATACGCAGTATTTT.

This sequence joins TRBV4-1 and TRBJ2-7, with TRBD2 identical over 13 bases. V gave up 4 bases and J gave up 6 bases; unmatched junction bases: 6. The CDR3 has 15 residues. The V gene's germline CDR1 is MGHRA and CDR2 YSYEKL. The CDR3 region is CASSPWGLAGIEQYF. The CDR3 DNA reads as TGCGCCAGCAGCCCTTGGGGACTAGCGGGAATCGAGCAGTACTTC.

This clone was picked up a small number of times. The same CDR3 arises from other DNA sequences in this sample as well. J is TRBJ1-1 and V is TRBV5-5; TRBD1 matches at 7 bases. Trimming cost V 2 bases and J 7 bases; bases outside gene matches: 14. CDR1 and CDR2 (germline): SGHKS, YYEKEE (reference sequence). CDR3 size: 16 residues. Here the CDR3 DNA reads TGTGCCAGCAGCTTTCAGCCCCCGGACAGGATTGATGAAGCTTTCTTT. This encodes CASSFQPPDRIDEAFF.

The chain employs TRBV19 and TRBJ2-1; 7 bases align to TRBD2. Trimming at V came to 5 bases and at J to 0 bases, leaving 13 bases not matched to a gene. This CDR3 comprises 18 residues. Germline CDR1 reads LNHDA; CDR2 reads SQIVND (reference sequence). The CDR3 is CASSSSRLAASSYNEQFF. CDR3 coding DNA: TGTGCCAGTAGTTCCAGCAGGCTAGCGGCGAGCTCCTACAATGAGCAGTTCTTC.

The chain recombines TRBV6-6 with TRBJ1-1, with TRBD1 matching over 7 bases. The length of the CDR3 is 14 residues. The germline V gene has CDR1 MNHNY and CDR2 SVGAGI (reference sequence). J gave up 6 bases and V 0 bases, and 4 bases lay outside the gene matches. The CDR3 nucleotides are TGTGCCAGCAGTTACTCGGAGGGGGCGTCTGAAGCTTTCTTT. Protein sequence: CASSYSEGASEAFF.

This clone came up once. This chain links TRBV9 with TRBJ1-1; D unresolved. Germline V gene lookup returns CDR1 SGDLS and CDR2 YYNGEE. Deletions cut 3 bases from V and 4 bases from J, with 10 bases between. The CDR3 consists of 13 residues. This chain's CDR3 is CASSAAPGTEAFF. The CDR3 DNA is TGTGCCAGCAGCGCCGCCCCGGGCACTGAAGCTTTCTTT.

V usage is TRBV6-5 and J usage is TRBJ2-7; 14 positions agree with TRBD2. CDR3 length: 15 amino acids. V trimming: 5 bases; J trimming: 1 base; junction bases outside the gene matches: 1. Per the germline V gene, CDR1 is MNHEY and CDR2 is SVGAGI. The DNA of the CDR3 is TGTGCCAGCAGTCGACTAGCGGGGGGGTCCTACGAGCAGTACTTC. Protein sequence: CASSRLAGGSYEQYF.

The CDR3 sequence: CASSPYSSYNSPLHF. The CDR3 nucleotides read TGTGCCAGCAGCCCCTATAGCTCCTATAATTCACCCCTCCACTTT. This chain uses TRBV5-8 with TRBJ1-6; D gene uncertain. The CDR3 is 15 amino acids. Germline assignment: CDR1 SGHTS and CDR2 YDEGEE. Trimming left V 4 bases short and J 0 bases short, with 8 bases between. Together with reference TRBV5-8 and TRBJ1-6, the CDR3 gives the full variable domain: EAGVTQSPTHLIKTRGQQATLRCSPISGHTSVYWYQQALGLGLQFLLWYDEGEERNRGNFPPRFSGRQFPNYSSELNVNALELEDSALYLCASSPYSSYNSPLHFGNGTRLTVT.

This clone was observed a few times. The chain is built from TRBV6-5 and TRBJ1-1, with 8 nucleotides matching TRBD1. The CDR3 has 16 residues. The V and J ends lost 1 base and 3 bases, in that order; junction bases with no gene match: 7. The V gene's germline CDR1 is MNHEY and CDR2 SVGAGI. CDR3 in DNA: TGTGCCAGCAGTTACTTACCGGGACAGGCATACACTGAAGCTTTCTTT. Translation: CASSYLPGQAYTEAFF.

The chain couples TRBV19 to TRBJ2-3; 7 nucleotides match TRBD1. The CDR3 consists of 14 residues. V was pared by 5 bases and J by 2 bases, with 4 bases of the junction left unmatched. Per the germline V gene, CDR1 is LNHDA and CDR2 is SQIVND (reference sequence). The CDR3 DNA follows: TGTGCCAGTAGTCCCGGGACAGTCACAGATACGCAGTATTTT. It specifies CASSPGTVTDTQYF. Looking up the rest from reference TRBV19 and TRBJ2-3 gives the full variable domain: DGGITQSPKYLFRKEGQNVTLSCEQNLNHDAMYWYRQDPGQGLRLIYYSQIVNDFQKGDIAEGYSVSREKKESFPLTVTSAQKNPTAFYLCASSPGTVTDTQYFGPGTRLTVL.

This chain connects TRBV6-1 to TRBJ2-1, with TRBD2 identical over 9 bases. V lost 3 bases and J lost 4; bases outside the gene matches: 10. CDR1 and CDR2 (germline): MNHNS, SASEGT. The CDR3 length is 17 residues. The CDR3 coding sequence is TGTGCCAGCAGTGACCGAAGTGAGACTAGCGGTTACAATGAGCAGTTCTTC. Translating it yields CASSDRSETSGYNEQFF.

The chain has TRBV27 and TRBJ2-1; TRBD2 matches 9 bases. V dropped 2 bases and J dropped 2; count of bases not matched to a gene: 7. Looked up from germline, CDR1 is MNHEY and CDR2 is SMNVEV (reference sequence). The CDR3 has 17 amino acids. The CDR3 sequence: CASSLTERGVAYNEQFF. In nucleotides, the CDR3 is TGTGCCAGCAGTTTAACCGAGCGGGGGGTCGCCTACAATGAGCAGTTCTTC.

CDR3 nucleotides: TGCGCCAGCAGTAATCCTAGCGGCACATCTGGGGAGCAGTTCTTC. It yields the protein CASSNPSGTSGEQFF. The V gene is TRBV5-1, the J gene TRBJ2-1; the match to TRBD2 covers 7 bases. Germline values: CDR1 SGHRS, CDR2 YFSETQ. The ends lost 5 bases at V and 10 bases at J; junction bases unmatched: 15. The CDR3 is 15 residues long. The full variable domain, rest sourced from reference TRBV5-1 and TRBJ2-1, is KAGVTQTPRYLIKTRGQQVTLSCSPISGHRSVSWYQQTPGQGLQFLFEYFSETQRNKGNFPGRFSGRQFSNSRSEMNVSTLELGDSALYLCASSNPSGTSGEQFFGPGTRLTVL.

This clone was recorded once. CDR3 DNA: TGTGCCAGCAGCTTAGCCCAGGGTAGCGGGAGACAACAGTTCTTC. It specifies CASSLAQGSGRQQFF. The chain combines TRBV7-2 with TRBJ2-1, with 9 bases identical to TRBD2. CDR3 length: 15 amino acids. CDR1 and CDR2 (germline): SGHTA, FQGNSA. V lost 0 bases, J lost 13 bases, and 10 bases stayed unmatched.